This T cell receptor (beta chain) is drawn from a study of blood T cell repertoires in COVID-19. Background on the study: Acute-phase and convalescent COVID-19 samples originated in the United States, Italy and Spain. Sample material is recorded as cDNA or gDNA derived from T cells, B-cell-depleted T cells, or PBMCs.

In the study's own analysis: Nucleated cell counts were estimated from reference gene primer amplification. Using immunoSEQ multiplex PCR, the repertoire was profiled, and TCRdb retains in-frame clones only, with some absent. V and J calls and clone size are as listed in that table; D and trimming were resolved from the DNA. The sample holds under 450,000 clones, 70% to 90% seen once. This CDR3 region has 13 residues. CDR1 is MNHEY, CDR2 SMNVEV, per germline (reference sequence). The V segment lost 6 bases and the J segment 4 bases; nucleotides outside the gene matches: 1. Enrollment of patients from Seattle took place during active infection, with longitudinal follow-up.

Source material: peripheral blood. The V gene is TRBV27, the J gene TRBJ1-3, with 9 bases that match TRBD1. The receptor's source is a woman aged 40-49 years with COVID-19, enrolled during active disease. This CDR3 reads CASRGTGGNTIYF. DNA for the CDR3: TGTGCCAGCAGAGGGACAGGGGGAAACACCATATATTTT.